The present T cell receptor beta chain was sequenced within a study of T cell repertoires in cytomegalovirus infection. Regarding the study as a whole: There were carriers of CMV plus the relevant HLA, and cumulative public TCR beta family frequency identified them.

MiXCR, run by TCRdb on the reads, gives a single entry per CDR3 protein. The table lists around 360,000 distinct CDR3 sequences, approximately 30% of them singletons. Unmatched junction bases numbered 4, after V lost 7 bases and J lost 6 bases. The germline V gene encodes CDR1 SEHNR and CDR2 FQNEAQ (reference sequence). CDR3 length: 14 amino acids. This clonotype was picked up a small number of times. The antigen is unknown. Sequenced here: cultured PBMCs, sampled from culture after CMV antigen stimulation. This chain connects TRBV7-9 to TRBJ2-3; the match to TRBD2 covers 13 bases. The clonotype originates from a human donor in good health (CMV status not recorded). Some clones in this sample may be carry-over from other donors' samples. The CDR3 DNA reads TGTGCCAGCAATGGACTAGCGGGAGTCGATACGCAGTATTTT. It translates to CASNGLAGVDTQYF.